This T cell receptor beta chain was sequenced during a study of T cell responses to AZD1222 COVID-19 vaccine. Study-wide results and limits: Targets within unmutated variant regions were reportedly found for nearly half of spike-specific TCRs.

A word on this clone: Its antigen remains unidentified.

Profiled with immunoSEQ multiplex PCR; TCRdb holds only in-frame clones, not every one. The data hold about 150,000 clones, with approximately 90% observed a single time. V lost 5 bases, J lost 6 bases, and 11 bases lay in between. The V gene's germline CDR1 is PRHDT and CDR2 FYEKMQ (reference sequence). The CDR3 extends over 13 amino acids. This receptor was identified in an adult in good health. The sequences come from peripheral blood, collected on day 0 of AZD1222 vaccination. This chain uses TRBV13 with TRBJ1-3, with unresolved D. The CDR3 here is CASSLSAANTIYF. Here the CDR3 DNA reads TGTGCCAGCAGCCTGTCCGCCGCAAACACCATATATTTT.